The 22 T cell receptor beta chains in this list originate from one sample, sequenced in a study of blood T cell repertoires in COVID-19. The method was immunoSEQ multiplex PCR; TCRdb's version includes in-frame clones alone and lacks a portion of them. The sample lists around 380,000 clones, around 87% seen once, with approximately 1.2% in the top ten. Sequencing was done on a sample of PBMCs or T cells enriched from blood (not recorded which). The receptor source for this set is a man aged 25-40 years who had recovered from COVID-19.

The chain is built from TRBV12-3 or TRBV12-4 and TRBJ2-3; possible D gene TRBD1, 5 bases. Trimming pared 10 bases from V and 3 bases from J, leaving 14 bases between. The CDR3 covers 13 residues. The CDR3 nucleotides are TGTGCCATCGGCCAGGGTGGAACAGATACGCAGTATTTT. Amino acids: CAIGQGGTDTQYF.

CDR3: CASSLMTVGFSEQYF. The CDR3 DNA sequence: TGCGCCAGCAGCTTGATGACTGTCGGTTTCTCCGAGCAGTACTTC. The V call is TRBV5-1, the J call TRBJ2-7; D unclear. V was clipped by 1 base and J by 6 bases, with 17 bases between them. CDR1 is SGHRS, CDR2 YFSETQ, per germline. The CDR3 contains 15 residues.

Concerning this clone itself: This specimen includes other DNA sequences encoding the same CDR3. The V and J genes are TRBV9 and TRBJ1-5, with D perhaps matching TRBD1 (5 bases). CDR3 length: 15 amino acids. Germline values: CDR1 SGDLS, CDR2 YYNGEE. V dropped 0 bases and J dropped 3 bases, with 10 bases sitting between them. This CDR3 is CASSVAGGFNQPQHF. The CDR3 DNA follows: TGTGCCAGCAGCGTAGCCGGGGGATTCAATCAGCCCCAGCATTTT.

The gene calls are TRBV6-5 and TRBJ1-1; TRBD1 might be the D (6 bases). CDR3 length: 15 amino acids. Trimming shortened V by 4 bases and J by 4 bases, and 16 bases separated the two germline ends. From germline, CDR1 is MNHEY and CDR2 SVGAGI. In DNA, the CDR3 is TGTGCCAGCAGTTCAGACCCGGGGGGGGCCACTGAAGCTTTCTTT. Translated, it gives CASSSDPGGATEAFF.

The CDR3 loop reads CASSLSSGGPNTGELFF. CDR3 coding DNA: TGTGCCAGCAGCTTATCTAGCGGGGGGCCAAACACCGGGGAGCTGTTTTTT. The J gene is TRBJ2-2, the V gene TRBV7-6; 11 positions agree with TRBD2. This CDR3 is built from 17 residues. V trimming: 2 bases; J trimming: 2 bases; junction bases outside the gene matches: 4. Germline CDR1 reads SGHVS; CDR2 reads FNYEAQ. Filled out from reference TRBV7-6 and TRBJ2-2, the complete variable domain reads GAGVSQSPRYKVTKRGQDVALRCDPISGHVSLYWYRQALGQGPEFLTYFNYEAQQDKSGLPNDRFSAERPEGSISTLTIQRTEQRDSAMYRCASSLSSGGPNTGELFFGEGSRLTVL.

This chain uses TRBV5-6 with TRBJ1-6; unclear D gene. The germline V and J ends were trimmed by 5 bases and 7 bases, with 16 bases remaining between them. This CDR3 spans 15 amino acids. Germline V gene lookup returns CDR1 SGHDT and CDR2 YYEEEE. CDR3 protein: CASRIGQDYNSPLHF. CDR3 bases: TGTGCCAGCAGAATTGGGCAGGATTACAATTCACCCCTCCACTTT.

V gene TRBV5-4 combines with J gene TRBJ1-2; 8 bases align to TRBD1. The CDR3 covers 14 residues. The ends lost 4 bases at V and 7 bases at J; junction bases unmatched: 9. Germline lookup yields CDR1 SGHNT and CDR2 YYREEE (reference sequence). CDR3: CASSQGAVFPGYTF. CDR3 DNA sequence: TGTGCCAGCAGCCAGGGGGCGGTCTTTCCTGGCTACACCTTC.

The chain has TRBV29-1 and TRBJ2-3, with 7 nucleotides matching TRBD2. CDR3 size: 13 residues. Germline CDR1 SQVTM, CDR2 ANQGSEA. The chain's CDR3 is CTVFRGDTDTQYF. CDR3 nucleotides: TGCACCGTCTTCCGGGGGGACACAGATACGCAGTATTTT.

The rearrangement uses TRBV7-9 and TRBJ2-5; TRBD1 matches 10 bases. V trimming: 2 bases; J trimming: 4 bases; junction bases outside the gene matches: 4. CDR1 is SEHNR and CDR2 is FQNEAQ in the germline V gene (reference sequence). This CDR3 comprises 15 residues. The CDR3 here is CASSLRGQGRETQYF. CDR3 coding DNA: TGTGCCAGCAGCTTACGGGGACAGGGGAGAGAGACCCAGTACTTC.

This clone occurred once. The V and J genes are TRBV18 and TRBJ1-1, with no clear D. Trimming pared 0 bases from V and 2 bases from J, leaving 4 bases between. The length of the CDR3 is 13 residues. Germline lookup yields CDR1 KGHSH and CDR2 LQKENI. As DNA, the CDR3 is TGTGCCAGCTCACCACCTAGAAACACTGAAGCTTTCTTT. This gives the protein CASSPPRNTEAFF.

The CDR3 coding sequence is TGTGCCAGCAGCCAAGTATTGGGCAGGCAGGACTATGGCTACACCTTC. Translation: CASSQVLGRQDYGYTF. This chain connects TRBV3-1 (or the pseudogene TRBV3-2) to TRBJ1-2; D ambiguous. This CDR3 comprises 16 residues. Trimming removed 1 base from V and 3 bases from J, with 15 bases in between. Germline loops: CDR1 LGHDT, CDR2 YNNKEL (reference sequence).

The chain is built from TRBV4-3 and TRBJ1-2; the D gene is possibly TRBD1 (6 bases). Deletions cut 0 bases from V and 6 bases from J, with 11 bases between. Germline CDR1 is LGHNA and CDR2 is YSLEER. The CDR3 contains 14 residues. This CDR3 is CASSQDMGADGYTF. As DNA, the CDR3 is TGCGCCAGCAGCCAAGATATGGGGGCGGATGGCTACACCTTC.

As concerns this clone: At one end the junction does not follow the germline gene, possibly because of a read error. The chain uses TRBV30 and TRBJ1-1; the D gene is possibly TRBD1 (6 bases). Per the germline V gene, CDR1 is GTSNPN and CDR2 is SVGIG (reference sequence). This CDR3 region has 10 residues. CDR3 amino acids: CAWSPPQGRF. CDR3 DNA sequence: TGTGCCTGGAGTCCTCCACAGGGAAGGTTT. Based on the CDR3 plus reference TRBV30 and TRBJ1-1, the full variable domain is SQTIHQWPATLVQPVGSPLSLECTVEGTSNPNLYWYRQAAGRGLQLLFYSVGIGQISSEVPQNLSASRPQDRQFILSSKKLLLSDSGFYLCAWSPPQGRFGQGTRLTVV.

V is TRBV18 and J is TRBJ2-2, with TRBD1 identical over 7 bases. The V and J ends lost 2 bases and 0 bases, in that order; junction bases with no gene match: 0. The CDR3 extends over 15 amino acids. Germline V CDR1 and CDR2: KGHSH, LQKENI. The CDR3 DNA follows: TGTGCCAGCTCACCAGGGACAGCGAACACCGGGGAGCTGTTTTTT. The encoded protein is CASSPGTANTGELFF. Together with reference TRBV18 and TRBJ2-2, the CDR3 gives the full variable domain: NAGVMQNPRHLVRRRGQEARLRCSPMKGHSHVYWYRQLPEEGLKFMVYLQKENIIDESGMPKERFSAEFPKEGPSILRIQQVVRGDSAAYFCASSPGTANTGELFFGEGSRLTVL.

The chain uses TRBV2 and TRBJ1-6, with D possibly being TRBD1 (5 bases). Per the germline V gene, CDR1 is SNHLY and CDR2 is FYNNEI. The CDR3 extends over 19 amino acids. V lost 4 bases, J lost 0 bases, and 19 bases lay in between. CDR3 residues: CASSAGARGFRSYNSPLHF. The DNA for the CDR3 is TGTGCCAGCAGTGCTGGGGCCAGAGGCTTTCGCTCCTATAATTCACCCCTCCACTTT.

The rearrangement links TRBV19 to TRBJ2-7; 10 bases line up with TRBD1. V lost 6 bases to trimming and J lost 7 bases; unmatched junction nucleotides: 18. This CDR3 region has 17 residues. From germline, CDR1 is LNHDA and CDR2 SQIVND (reference sequence). CDR3 amino acids: CASSSIWLGQGPIEQYF. Written as DNA, the CDR3 is TGTGCCAGTAGCAGCATATGGCTGGGACAGGGGCCGATTGAGCAGTACTTC. Looking up the rest from reference TRBV19 and TRBJ2-7 gives the full variable domain: DGGITQSPKYLFRKEGQNVTLSCEQNLNHDAMYWYRQDPGQGLRLIYYSQIVNDFQKGDIAEGYSVSREKKESFPLTVTSAQKNPTAFYLCASSSIWLGQGPIEQYFGPGTRLTVT.

Written as DNA, the CDR3 is TGTGCCAGCAGTGAAGACGTACGACAGGGCAAGGTTTACGAGCAGTACTTC. This sequence encodes CASSEDVRQGKVYEQYF. This chain connects TRBV2 to TRBJ2-7; the match to TRBD1 covers 7 bases. CDR1 is SNHLY and CDR2 is FYNNEI in the germline V gene. This CDR3 is 17 amino acids long. Trimming at V came to 1 base and at J to 4 bases, leaving 13 bases not matched to a gene.

The chain combines TRBV24-1 with TRBJ1-4, with D perhaps matching TRBD1 (6 bases). Germline CDR1 KGHDR, CDR2 SFDVKD. The CDR3 is 17 residues long. The V gene lost 0 bases and the J gene lost 8 bases, with 18 bases spanning the gap. Here the CDR3 reads CATSDLQLAGAEEKLFF. The DNA of the CDR3 is TGTGCCACCAGTGATTTGCAGTTAGCAGGGGCTGAGGAAAAACTGTTTTTT.

Only a few counts were recorded for this clone. The V call is TRBV7-9, the J call TRBJ2-5, with a tentative D call TRBD1 (5 bases). Germline lookup yields CDR1 SEHNR and CDR2 FQNEAQ (reference sequence). The CDR3 contains 12 residues. With 2 bases removed from V and 4 bases from J, the gap between germline ends came to 5 bases. The CDR3 DNA follows: TGTGCCAGCAGCTTACAGGGAGAGACCCAGTACTTC. Protein sequence: CASSLQGETQYF.

The gene calls are TRBV5-1 and TRBJ2-4; TRBD1 might be the D (6 bases). The V gene lost 4 bases and the J gene lost 4 bases, with 12 bases spanning the gap. This CDR3 is built from 14 residues. Germline CDR1 SGHRS, CDR2 YFSETQ. CDR3 loop: CASSPGQIKNIQYF. The CDR3 DNA sequence: TGCGCCAGCAGCCCGGGACAAATTAAAAACATTCAGTACTTC.

This sequence joins TRBV6-4 and TRBJ2-3, with a possible D match to TRBD2 (6 bases). The CDR3 is made up of 14 amino acids. V was cut by 6 bases and J by 6 bases, with 16 bases left in between. The germline V gene has CDR1 MRHNA and CDR2 SNTAGT. The CDR3 region is CASRRDLLSDTQYF. The CDR3 nucleotides read TGTGCCAGCAGGCGGGACCTATTATCCGATACGCAGTATTTT.

The gene calls are TRBV5-1 and TRBJ2-3; 7 nucleotides line up with TRBD1. CDR3 length: 15 residues. The V and J ends lost 4 bases and 2 bases, in that order; junction bases with no gene match: 7. Germline loops: CDR1 SGHRS, CDR2 YFSETQ. CDR3 sequence reads: CASSPGQPSTDTQYF. CDR3 DNA: TGCGCCAGCAGCCCGGGACAGCCGTCCACAGATACGCAGTATTTT.